The 6 T cell receptor beta chains below all came from one sample that was sequenced in a study of cytomegalovirus exposure and HLA in healthy donors. The PCR contained 60 Vbeta and 13 Jbeta primers. Produced via immunoSEQ multiplex PCR; TCRdb's table is partial and in-frame only. The top ten clones hold 1% to 1.5% of a sample with approximately 130,000 clones, around 77% of them seen once. The sequenced sample consisted of PBMCs. These receptor sequences come from a man aged 50 to 59 in good health and CMV-seronegative.

V is TRBV9 and J is TRBJ2-7; 12 bases align to TRBD2. The CDR3 covers 15 residues. J lost 4 bases, V lost 3 bases, and 5 bases had no gene match. CDR1 is SGDLS, CDR2 YYNGEE, per germline. This chain's CDR3 is CASSALAGGPYEQYF. The CDR3 region has the DNA TGTGCCAGCAGCGCCCTAGCGGGAGGGCCTTACGAGCAGTACTTC.

V and J are TRBV30 and TRBJ2-1; TRBD1 is a possible D gene (6 bases). The CDR3 runs 13 residues. Trimming shortened V by 4 bases and J by 5 bases, and 12 bases separated the two germline ends. CDR1 GTSNPN and CDR2 SVGIG come from the germline V gene (reference sequence). The CDR3 here is CAWTGQTDNEQFF. CDR3 nucleotides: TGTGCCTGGACTGGACAGACCGACAATGAGCAGTTCTTC.

V and J are TRBV5-1 and TRBJ2-7, with D unresolved. The germline gives CDR1 SGHRS, CDR2 YFSETQ. This CDR3 comprises 11 residues. Trimming cost V 0 bases and J 5 bases, with 3 bases left between them. CDR3 sequence (DNA): TGCGCCAGCAGCTTGGGTAACGAGCAGTACTTC. Protein: CASSLGNEQYF.

CDR3 coding DNA: TGTGCCAGCAGTTTATTCCGGGGGGCGCCGGGAAACACCATATATTTT. Its translation is CASSLFRGAPGNTIYF. This chain joins TRBV28 and TRBJ1-3; the D gene is possibly TRBD1 (6 bases). This CDR3 contains 16 residues. V lost 1 base to trimming and J lost 4 bases, with 14 bases between them. Germline V CDR1 and CDR2: MDHEN, SYDVKM.

The genes are TRBV29-1 and TRBJ2-7; D may be TRBD1 (6 bases). The length of the CDR3 is 11 residues. Germline V gene sequence: CDR1 SQVTM, CDR2 ANQGSEA. V dropped 7 bases and J dropped 4 bases, with 11 bases sitting between them. Here the CDR3 DNA reads TGCAGCGCTTACAGGGAGTACGAGCAGTACTTC. This sequence encodes CSAYREYEQYF.

This clone was recorded only once. The chain has TRBV14 and TRBJ2-3, with 10 bases matching TRBD2. Losses at the gene ends were 6 bases for V and 12 bases for J; bases not matched to a gene: 21. Per germline, CDR1 SGHDN and CDR2 FVKESK. The length of the CDR3 is 17 residues. The CDR3: CASSKRMASGSTSVQYF. The DNA for the CDR3 is TGTGCCAGCAGTAAAAGAATGGCTAGCGGGAGTACTTCGGTACAGTATTTT. Variable domain in full (rest from reference TRBV14 and TRBJ2-3): EAGVTQFPSHSVIEKGQTVTLRCDPISGHDNLYWYRRVMGKEIKFLLHFVKESKQDESGMPNNRFLAERTGGTYSTLKVQPAELEDSGVYFCASSKRMASGSTSVQYFGPGTRLTVL.